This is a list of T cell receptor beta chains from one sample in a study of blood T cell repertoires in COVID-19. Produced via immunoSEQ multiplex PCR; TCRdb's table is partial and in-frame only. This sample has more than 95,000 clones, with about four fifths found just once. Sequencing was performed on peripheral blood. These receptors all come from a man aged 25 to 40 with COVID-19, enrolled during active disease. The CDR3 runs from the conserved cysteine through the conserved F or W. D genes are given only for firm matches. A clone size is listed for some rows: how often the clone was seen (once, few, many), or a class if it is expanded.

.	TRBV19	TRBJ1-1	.	CASQDSFTEAFF	TGTGCCAGTCAGGACAGTTTCACTGAAGCTTTCTTT
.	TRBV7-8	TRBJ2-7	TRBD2	CASSRAPGLANYEQYF	TGTGCCAGCAGCCGGGCCCCCGGACTAGCAAACTACGAGCAGTACTTC
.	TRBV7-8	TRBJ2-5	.	CASSLVAVFSETQYF	TGTGCCAGCAGCTTAGTGGCGGTTTTTTCGGAGACCCAGTACTTC
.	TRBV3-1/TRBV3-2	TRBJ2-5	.	CASSQETVKTQYF	TGTGCCAGCAGCCAAGAGACTGTAAAGACCCAGTACTTC
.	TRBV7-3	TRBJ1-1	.	CASSFTRNTEAFF	TGTGCCAGCAGCTTCACACGGAACACTGAAGCTTTCTTT
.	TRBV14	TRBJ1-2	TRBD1	CASSLLTGGYGYTF	TGTGCCAGCAGCCTACTTACAGGGGGATATGGCTACACCTTC
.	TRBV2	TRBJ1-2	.	CASRDGKNSVYDGYTF	TGTGCCAGCAGGGACGGCAAGAATAGCGTTTATGATGGCTACACCTTC
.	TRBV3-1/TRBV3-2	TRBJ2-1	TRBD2	CASSQRDSGRLVDEQFF	TGTGCCAGCAGCCAAAGGGATAGCGGGCGCTTAGTAGATGAGCAGTTCTTC
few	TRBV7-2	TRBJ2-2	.	CASSPYTGELFF	TGTGCCAGCAGCCCATACACCGGGGAGCTGTTTTTT
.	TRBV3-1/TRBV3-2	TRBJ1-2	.	CASSHLLCPTGLNGYTF	TGTGCCAGCAGCCACCTCTTATGCCCCACAGGGTTAAATGGCTACACCTTC
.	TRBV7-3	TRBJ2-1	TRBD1	CASSAPGQGSNEQFF	TGTGCCAGCAGCGCACCGGGACAGGGATCCAATGAGCAGTTCTTC
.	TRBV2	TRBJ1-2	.	CASIPGGRPRGYTF	TGTGCCAGCATCCCCGGGGGGCGCCCCCGTGGCTACACCTTC
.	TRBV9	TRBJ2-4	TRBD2	CASSVGISGESGNIQYF	TGTGCCAGCAGCGTAGGAATTAGCGGGGAATCAGGAAACATTCAGTACTTC
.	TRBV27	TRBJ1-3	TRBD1	CASSSGTGPLEGNTIYF	TGTGCCAGCAGTTCGGGGACAGGTCCTCTAGAAGGAAACACCATATATTTT
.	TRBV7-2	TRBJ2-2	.	CASSLAPPSELFF	TGTGCCAGCAGCTTAGCTCCCCCGAGTGAGCTGTTTTTT
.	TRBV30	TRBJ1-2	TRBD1	CAWSNPGTGGDYGYTF	TGTGCCTGGAGTAACCCCGGGACAGGGGGTGATTATGGCTACACCTTC
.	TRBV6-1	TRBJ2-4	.	CASSGLGQLAKNIQYF	TGTGCCAGCAGTGGCCTTGGGCAACTAGCCAAAAACATTCAGTACTTC
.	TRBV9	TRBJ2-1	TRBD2	CASTEAGGLHNEQFF	TGTGCCAGCACCGAAGCGGGAGGGCTGCACAATGAGCAGTTCTTC
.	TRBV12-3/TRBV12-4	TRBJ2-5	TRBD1	CASRATGPETQYF	TGTGCCAGCAGAGCGACAGGGCCCGAGACCCAGTACTTC
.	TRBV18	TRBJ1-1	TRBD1	CASSPGQGLGTEAFF	TGTGCCAGCTCACCGGGACAGGGATTGGGGACTGAAGCTTTCTTT
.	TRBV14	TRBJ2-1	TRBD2	CASSRGLAGGSHEQFF	TGTGCCAGCAGCCGCGGACTAGCCGGAGGGTCGCATGAGCAGTTCTTC
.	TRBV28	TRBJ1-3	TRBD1	CASSSSRGRSWSRNTIYF	TGTGCCAGCAGTTCATCCAGGGGGCGAAGTTGGTCTCGAAACACCATATATTTT
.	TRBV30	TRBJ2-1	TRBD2	CALAGGPFNEQFF	TGTGCTTTGGCGGGAGGGCCTTTCAATGAGCAGTTCTTC
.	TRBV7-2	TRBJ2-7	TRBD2	CASRISGGGMYEQYF	TGTGCCAGCAGAATAAGCGGGGGGGGAATGTACGAGCAGTACTTC
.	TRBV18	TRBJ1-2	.	CASSDQGGTRANYGYTF	TGTGCCAGCTCCGACCAGGGAGGGACAAGGGCTAACTATGGCTACACCTTC
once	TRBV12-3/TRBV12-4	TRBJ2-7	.	CASSLTGTYEQYF	TGTGCCAGCAGCCTGACAGGTACCTACGAGCAGTACTTC
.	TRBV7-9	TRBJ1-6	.	CASSLDSGSSPLHF	TGTGCCAGCAGCTTAGACTCGGGGAGTTCACCCCTCCACTTT
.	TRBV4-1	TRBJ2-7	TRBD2	CASSQDESGGTLSYEQYF	TGCGCCAGCAGCCAAGATGAAAGCGGGGGGACCCTCTCCTACGAGCAGTACTTC
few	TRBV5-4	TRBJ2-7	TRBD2	CASSLAGAVYEQYF	TGTGCCAGCAGCTTAGCGGGGGCAGTCTACGAGCAGTACTTC